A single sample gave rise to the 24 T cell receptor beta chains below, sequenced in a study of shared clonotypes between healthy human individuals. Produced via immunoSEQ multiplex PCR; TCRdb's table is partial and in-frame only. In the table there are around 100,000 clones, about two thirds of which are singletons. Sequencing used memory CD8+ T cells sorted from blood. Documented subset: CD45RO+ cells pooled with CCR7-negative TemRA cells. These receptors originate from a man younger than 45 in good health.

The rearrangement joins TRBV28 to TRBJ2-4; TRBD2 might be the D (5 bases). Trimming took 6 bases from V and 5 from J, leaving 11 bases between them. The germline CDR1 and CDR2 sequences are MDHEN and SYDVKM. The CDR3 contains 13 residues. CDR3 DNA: TGTGCCAGCAGAAGCTTACTAGAAAACATTCAGTACTTC. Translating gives CASRSLLENIQYF.

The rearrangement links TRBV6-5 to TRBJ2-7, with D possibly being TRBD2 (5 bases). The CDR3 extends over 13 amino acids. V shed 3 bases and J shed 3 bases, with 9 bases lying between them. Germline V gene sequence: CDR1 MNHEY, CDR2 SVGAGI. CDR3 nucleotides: TGTGCCAGCAGTTATGACGGGAACTACGAGCAGTACTTC. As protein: CASSYDGNYEQYF.

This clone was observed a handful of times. The CDR3 DNA is TGTGCCAGCAGCCAAGAGCTGGGACTCTACGAGCAGTACTTC. Its translation is CASSQELGLYEQYF. The chain employs TRBV4-2 and TRBJ2-7; D might be TRBD2 (6 bases). The CDR3 is made up of 14 amino acids. V was shortened by 0 bases and J by 3 bases, with 9 bases between the two germline ends. The germline gives CDR1 LGHNA, CDR2 YNFKEQ.

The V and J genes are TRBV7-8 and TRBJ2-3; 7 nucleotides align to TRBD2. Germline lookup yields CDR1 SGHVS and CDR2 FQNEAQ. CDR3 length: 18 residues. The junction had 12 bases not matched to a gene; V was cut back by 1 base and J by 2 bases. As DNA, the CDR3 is TGTGCCAGCAGCTTAGAATCTAGCGGTTCGGGTTTCACAGATACGCAGTATTTT. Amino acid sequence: CASSLESSGSGFTDTQYF. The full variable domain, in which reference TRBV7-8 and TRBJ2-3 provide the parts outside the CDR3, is GAGVSQSPRYKVAKRGQDVALRCDPISGHVSLFWYQQALGQGPEFLTYFQNEAQLDKSGLPSDRFFAERPEGSVSTLKIQRTQQEDSAVYLCASSLESSGSGFTDTQYFGPGTRLTVL.

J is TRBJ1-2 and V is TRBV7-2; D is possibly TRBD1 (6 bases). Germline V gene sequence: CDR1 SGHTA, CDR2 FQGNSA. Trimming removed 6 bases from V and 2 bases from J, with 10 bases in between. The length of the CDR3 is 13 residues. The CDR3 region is CASRRDTNYGYTF. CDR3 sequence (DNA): TGTGCCAGCAGGCGGGACACCAACTATGGCTACACCTTC.

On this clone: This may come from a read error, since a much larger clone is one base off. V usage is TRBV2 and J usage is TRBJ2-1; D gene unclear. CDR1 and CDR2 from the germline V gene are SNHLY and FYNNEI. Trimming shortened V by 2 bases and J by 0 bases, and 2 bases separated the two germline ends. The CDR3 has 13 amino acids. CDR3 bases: TGTGCCAGCAGTGAATCCTCCTACAATGAGCAGTTCTTC. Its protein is CASSESSYNEQFF.

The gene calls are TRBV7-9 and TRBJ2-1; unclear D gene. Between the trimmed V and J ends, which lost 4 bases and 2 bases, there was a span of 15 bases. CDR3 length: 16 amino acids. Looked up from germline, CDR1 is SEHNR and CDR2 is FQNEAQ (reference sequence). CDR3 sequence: CASSSNVDQPYNEQFF. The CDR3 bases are TGTGCCAGCAGCTCTAACGTGGACCAGCCCTACAATGAGCAGTTCTTC.

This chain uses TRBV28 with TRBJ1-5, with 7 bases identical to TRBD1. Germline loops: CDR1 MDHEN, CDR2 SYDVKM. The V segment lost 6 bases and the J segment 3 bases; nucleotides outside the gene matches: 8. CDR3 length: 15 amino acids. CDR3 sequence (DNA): TGTGCCAGCAGCCGGCCGGGACAGCTCAATCAGCCCCAGCATTTT. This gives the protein CASSRPGQLNQPQHF.

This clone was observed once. CDR3 in amino acids: CASSGTGAHEQYF. CDR3 sequence (DNA): TGTGCCAGCAGTGGAACAGGGGCTCACGAGCAGTACTTC. The rearrangement links TRBV25-1 to TRBJ2-7; 7 bases fit TRBD1. The germline V gene has CDR1 MGHDK and CDR2 SYGVNS. The CDR3 consists of 13 residues. With 4 bases clipped from V and 5 bases from J, the junction kept 5 bases outside the gene matches.

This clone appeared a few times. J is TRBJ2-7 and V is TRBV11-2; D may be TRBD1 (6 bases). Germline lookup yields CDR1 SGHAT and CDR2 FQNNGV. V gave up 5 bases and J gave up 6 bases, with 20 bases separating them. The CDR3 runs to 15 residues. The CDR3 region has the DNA TGTGCCAGCAGCCAGGGGCGGGCTAGCCTACCCGAGCAGTACTTC. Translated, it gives CASSQGRASLPEQYF.

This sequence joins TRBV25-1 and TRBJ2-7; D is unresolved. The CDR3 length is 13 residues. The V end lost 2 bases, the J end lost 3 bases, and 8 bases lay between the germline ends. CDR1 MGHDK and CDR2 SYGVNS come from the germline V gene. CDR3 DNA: TGTGCCAGCAGTGAAACTTCGAACTACGAGCAGTACTTC. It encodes CASSETSNYEQYF.

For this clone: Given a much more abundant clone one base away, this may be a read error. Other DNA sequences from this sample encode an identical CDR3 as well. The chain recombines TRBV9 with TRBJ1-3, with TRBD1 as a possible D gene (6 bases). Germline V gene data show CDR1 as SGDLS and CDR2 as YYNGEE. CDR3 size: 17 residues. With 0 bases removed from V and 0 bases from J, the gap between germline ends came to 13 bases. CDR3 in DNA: TGTGCCAGCAGCGTAGGATCGGGACAAAGCTCTGGAAACACCATATATTTT. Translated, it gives CASSVGSGQSSGNTIYF.

CDR3 protein: CASSQEDRGNQETQYF. In nucleotides, the CDR3 is TGCGCCAGCAGCCAAGAAGACAGGGGTAACCAAGAGACCCAGTACTTC. V gene TRBV4-1 combines with J gene TRBJ2-5; 8 bases align to TRBD1. J was trimmed by 0 bases and V by 0 bases; bases with no gene match: 3. The germline V gene has CDR1 MGHRA and CDR2 YSYEKL. The CDR3 sequence is 16 residues long.

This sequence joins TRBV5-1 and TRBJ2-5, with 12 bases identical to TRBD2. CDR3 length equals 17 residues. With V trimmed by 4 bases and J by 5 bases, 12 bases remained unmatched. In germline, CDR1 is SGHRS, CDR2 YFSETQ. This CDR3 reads CASSPQPTSGSGETQYF. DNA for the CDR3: TGCGCCAGCAGCCCCCAACCGACTAGCGGGAGTGGGGAGACCCAGTACTTC.

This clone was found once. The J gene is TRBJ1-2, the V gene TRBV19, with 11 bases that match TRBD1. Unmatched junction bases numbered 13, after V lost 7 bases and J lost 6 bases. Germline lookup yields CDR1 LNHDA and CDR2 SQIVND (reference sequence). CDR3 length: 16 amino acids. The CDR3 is CASTRTGGAGRNGYTF. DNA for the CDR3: TGTGCCAGTACCAGGACAGGGGGCGCGGGTAGAAATGGCTACACCTTC.

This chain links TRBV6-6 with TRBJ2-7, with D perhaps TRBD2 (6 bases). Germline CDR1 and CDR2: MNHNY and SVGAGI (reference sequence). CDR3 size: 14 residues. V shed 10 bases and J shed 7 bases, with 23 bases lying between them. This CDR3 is CATSEAGRTTEQYF. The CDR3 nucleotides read TGTGCCACCTCGGAGGCGGGGCGAACTACGGAGCAGTACTTC.

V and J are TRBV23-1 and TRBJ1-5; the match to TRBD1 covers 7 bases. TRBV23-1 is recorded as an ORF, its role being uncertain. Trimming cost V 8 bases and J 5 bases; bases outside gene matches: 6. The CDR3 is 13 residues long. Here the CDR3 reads CASLGQLYQPQHF. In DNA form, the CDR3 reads TGCGCCAGCCTGGGACAGCTGTATCAGCCCCAGCATTTT.

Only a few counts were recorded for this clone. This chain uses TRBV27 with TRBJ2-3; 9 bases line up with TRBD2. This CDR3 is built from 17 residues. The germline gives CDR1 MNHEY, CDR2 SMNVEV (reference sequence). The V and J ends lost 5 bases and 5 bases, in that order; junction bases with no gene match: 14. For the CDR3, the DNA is TGTGCCAGCAGTCCTGATTATAGCGGGAGCGGTGGAGATACGCAGTATTTT. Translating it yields CASSPDYSGSGGDTQYF.

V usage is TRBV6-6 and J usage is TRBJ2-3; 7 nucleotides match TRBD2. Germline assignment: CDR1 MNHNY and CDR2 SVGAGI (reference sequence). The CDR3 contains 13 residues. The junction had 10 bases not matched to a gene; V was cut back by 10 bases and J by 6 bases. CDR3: CATWGGRSDTQYF. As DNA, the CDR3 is TGTGCCACCTGGGGCGGGAGATCTGATACGCAGTATTTT.

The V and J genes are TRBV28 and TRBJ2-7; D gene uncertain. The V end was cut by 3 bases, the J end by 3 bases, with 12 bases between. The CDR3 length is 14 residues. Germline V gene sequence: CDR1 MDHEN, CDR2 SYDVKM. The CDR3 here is CASSFGLTYYEQYF. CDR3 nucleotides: TGTGCCAGCAGTTTCGGCCTGACCTACTACGAGCAGTACTTC. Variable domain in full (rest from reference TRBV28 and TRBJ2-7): DVKVTQSSRYLVKRTGEKVFLECVQDMDHENMFWYRQDPGLGLRLIYFSYDVKMKEKGDIPEGYSVSREKKERFSLILESASTNQTSMYLCASSFGLTYYEQYFGPGTRLTVT.

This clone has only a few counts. This chain's CDR3 is CATWGQGHNQPQHF. For the CDR3, the DNA is TGTGCCACCTGGGGACAGGGTCACAATCAGCCCCAGCATTTT. This sequence joins TRBV28 and TRBJ1-5, with TRBD1 identical over 9 bases. V lost 10 bases and J lost 3; bases outside the gene matches: 7. The CDR3 runs to 14 residues. Germline values: CDR1 MDHEN, CDR2 SYDVKM.

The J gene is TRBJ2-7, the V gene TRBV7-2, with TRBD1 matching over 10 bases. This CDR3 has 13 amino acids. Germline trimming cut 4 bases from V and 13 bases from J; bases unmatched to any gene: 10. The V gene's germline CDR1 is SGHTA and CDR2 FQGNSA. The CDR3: CASSSPGTGVVYF. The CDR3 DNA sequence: TGTGCCAGCAGCTCCCCCGGGACAGGGGTCGTTTACTTC.

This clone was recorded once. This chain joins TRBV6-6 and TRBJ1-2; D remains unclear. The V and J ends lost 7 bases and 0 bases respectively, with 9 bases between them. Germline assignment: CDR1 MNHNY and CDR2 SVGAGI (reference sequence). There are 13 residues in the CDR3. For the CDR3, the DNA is TGTGCCAGCACGATCGATCCTAACTATGGCTACACCTTC. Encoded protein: CASTIDPNYGYTF.

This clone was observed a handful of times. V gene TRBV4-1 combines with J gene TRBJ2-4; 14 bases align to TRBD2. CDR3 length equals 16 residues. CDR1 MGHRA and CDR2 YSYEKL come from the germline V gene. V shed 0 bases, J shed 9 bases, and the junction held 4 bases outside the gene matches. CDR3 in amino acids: CASSQEGLAGDGIQYF. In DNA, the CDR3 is TGCGCCAGCAGCCAAGAGGGACTAGCGGGAGACGGCATTCAGTACTTC.